This TCR beta chain was identified in a study of beta chain features in type 1 diabetes. Study-wide results and limits: Within each of all four CD4+ subsets, Type 1 diabetes patients had TCRB CDR3s that were moderately but significantly shorter.

cDNA synthesis used the whole RNA isolate, giving expressed TCRB sequences. Samples of naive, central memory and regulatory T cells yielded a mean of around 3.4 million reads. TCRdb's copy holds only in-frame clones and misses some; the assay was immunoSEQ multiplex PCR. The sample shows around 70,000 clones, roughly half of them seen only once. This clone was seen a single time. Its target is unknown. The germline V and J ends were trimmed by 8 bases and 4 bases, with 36 bases remaining between them. This CDR3 spans 21 amino acids. The purity of all sorted populations exceeded 98%. The chain combines TRBV23-1 with TRBJ2-1, with a weak D call TRBD2 (5 bases). TRBV23-1 is marked as an open reading frame, function uncertain. The clonotype originates from a man aged 30 to 39 with type 1 diabetes. The specimen was central memory CD4+ T cells from blood. The CDR3 DNA reads TGCGCCAGCTGTGAAGGGCGGGTGGCTAGCAGGTCCCAACCCCAATACAATGAGCAGTTCTTC. Its protein product is CASCEGRVASRSQPQYNEQFF.